The text below deals with one T cell receptor (beta chain). TCRdb's copy holds only in-frame clones and misses some; the assay was immunoSEQ multiplex PCR. The sample includes 120,000 or so clones, approximately 91% of them seen just once. The data were obtained in a study of control samples from healthy donors and cancer patients. The germline V gene encodes CDR1 ENHRY and CDR2 SYGVKD. Trimming removed 6 bases from V and 5 bases from J; junction bases left unmatched: 4. The CDR3 sequence is 14 residues long. The origin of this receptor is a woman younger than 35 in good health. What was sequenced was blood. The chain links TRBV10-3 to TRBJ2-1; 10 nucleotides match TRBD1. The CDR3 reads CAIRQDRGDNEQFF. The CDR3 nucleotides are TGTGCCATCAGACAGGACAGGGGGGACAATGAGCAGTTCTTC.